These 17 T cell receptor beta chains came from one sample sequenced in a study of cytomegalovirus exposure and HLA in healthy donors. The PCR had 60 Vbeta and 13 Jbeta primers. Libraries were prepared by immunoSEQ multiplex PCR; TCRdb keeps only in-frame clonotypes and omits some of them. The sample comprises 200,000 or so clones, roughly 83% of which are singletons, and 0.71% rests with the top ten. The sequenced material came from PBMCs. These receptors originate from a boy younger than 10 in good health and CMV-seronegative.

This sequence joins TRBV30 and TRBJ1-2; TRBD1 matches 8 bases. V shed 2 bases and J 4 bases; nucleotides not matched to a gene: 12. In germline, CDR1 is GTSNPN, CDR2 SVGIG (reference sequence). The CDR3 totals 16 residues. The chain's CDR3 is CAWSYDQGAWGYGYTF. The CDR3 DNA follows: TGTGCCTGGAGTTATGATCAGGGGGCGTGGGGCTATGGCTACACCTTC.

This chain connects TRBV2 to TRBJ2-5; D possibly corresponds to TRBD2 (5 bases). The V and J ends lost 2 bases and 5 bases respectively, with 18 bases between them. Germline V gene data show CDR1 as SNHLY and CDR2 as FYNNEI. The CDR3 runs 16 residues. The CDR3 DNA reads as TGTGCCAGCAGTGAACCGAGCGGCCCACTAAGGGAGACCCAGTACTTC. Translating it yields CASSEPSGPLRETQYF.

The chain couples TRBV9 to TRBJ2-5; 11 bases match TRBD1. After removal of 3 bases from V and 7 bases from J, the junction contained 5 bases not matched to a gene. CDR3 length equals 14 residues. The germline V gene encodes CDR1 SGDLS and CDR2 YYNGEE. CDR3 loop: CASSEGTGGVTQYF. Written as DNA, the CDR3 is TGTGCCAGCAGCGAGGGGACAGGGGGGGTGACCCAGTACTTC.

The chain is built from TRBV5-4 and TRBJ2-6, with 7 bases lining up with TRBD1. This CDR3 region has 16 residues. The V gene end was trimmed by 4 bases and the J gene end by 4 bases; junction bases not matched to a gene: 8. The germline V gene has CDR1 SGHNT and CDR2 YYREEE (reference sequence). The CDR3 protein is CASSPRQGTGANVLTF. The CDR3 coding sequence is TGTGCCAGCAGCCCGAGACAGGGTACCGGGGCCAACGTCCTGACTTTC. The whole variable domain, filled in from reference TRBV5-4 and TRBJ2-6, reads ETGVTQSPTHLIKTRGQQVTLRCSSQSGHNTVSWYQQALGQGPQFIFQYYREEENGRGNFPPRFSGLQFPNYSSELNVNALELDDSALYLCASSPRQGTGANVLTFGAGSRLTVL.

CDR3 in amino acids: CASSPERLANNEQFF. The CDR3 nucleotides read TGTGCCAGCAGCCCGGAAAGACTAGCGAACAATGAGCAGTTCTTC. The chain uses TRBV7-8 and TRBJ2-1; TRBD2 aligns across 8 bases. The CDR3 runs 15 residues. Germline V gene sequence: CDR1 SGHVS, CDR2 FQNEAQ. Trimming took 5 bases from V and 5 from J; bases not matched to a gene: 8. The entire variable domain, with the rest obtained from reference TRBV7-8 and TRBJ2-1, is as follows: GAGVSQSPRYKVAKRGQDVALRCDPISGHVSLFWYQQALGQGPEFLTYFQNEAQLDKSGLPSDRFFAERPEGSVSTLKIQRTQQEDSAVYLCASSPERLANNEQFFGPGTRLTVL.

The chain links TRBV29-1 to TRBJ2-2; D remains unclear. Germline V CDR1 and CDR2: SQVTM, ANQGSEA. V lost 6 bases to trimming and J lost 0 bases, with 2 bases between them. The CDR3 is 11 residues long. The CDR3 nucleotides read TGCAGCGTCGCGAACACCGGGGAGCTGTTTTTT. It translates to CSVANTGELFF.

The chain carries TRBV25-1 and TRBJ2-7; a weak D match, TRBD2 (6 bases). Per germline, CDR1 MGHDK and CDR2 SYGVNS. CDR3 length: 12 amino acids. The V end was cut by 10 bases, the J end by 3 bases, with 13 bases between. The CDR3 is CATEGVSYEQYF. For the CDR3, the DNA is TGTGCCACGGAGGGTGTTAGCTACGAGCAGTACTTC.

V and J are TRBV6-5 and TRBJ2-7, with 8 bases matching TRBD2. In germline, CDR1 is MNHEY, CDR2 SVGAGI. The CDR3 extends over 16 amino acids. The J segment lost 4 bases and the V segment lost 4 bases, leaving 12 bases of the junction unmatched. CDR3 loop: CASSLVGLGLTYEQYF. The CDR3 bases are TGTGCCAGCAGTTTAGTGGGACTAGGATTAACGTACGAGCAGTACTTC.

This chain joins TRBV6-5 and TRBJ1-2; a possible D gene is TRBD1 (5 bases). Germline CDR1 and CDR2: MNHEY and SVGAGI. This CDR3 is built from 15 residues. CDR3 sequence: CATLAGGSFNYGYTF. The DNA of the CDR3 is TGTGCGACCCTTGCCGGGGGATCGTTTAACTATGGCTACACCTTC.

The chain uses TRBV5-5 and TRBJ2-5; 8 bases are shared with TRBD1. Germline CDR1 SGHKS, CDR2 YYEKEE (reference sequence). CDR3 size: 15 residues. J lost 5 bases, V lost 0 bases, and 6 bases had no gene match. CDR3 DNA: TGTGCCAGCAGCTTGGCCGCAGGGGGCGGGGAGACCCAGTACTTC. Translation gives CASSLAAGGGETQYF.

The rearrangement uses TRBV15 and TRBJ2-5, with 12 bases fitting TRBD2. CDR3 length: 17 residues. J lost 3 bases, V lost 5 bases, and 10 bases had no gene match. From germline, CDR1 is LNHNV and CDR2 YYDKDF (reference sequence). The CDR3 sequence: CATSLTGLAGREETQYF. CDR3 nucleotide sequence: TGTGCCACCAGCCTCACCGGACTAGCGGGGAGGGAAGAGACCCAGTACTTC.

The chain uses TRBV29-1 and TRBJ1-2, with 7 positions matching TRBD1. J lost 5 bases, V lost 3 bases, and 12 bases had no gene match. CDR3 size: 15 residues. Germline V gene data show CDR1 as SQVTM and CDR2 as ANQGSEA. CDR3 amino acids: CSVEGSKDRRYGYTF. In DNA form, the CDR3 reads TGCAGCGTTGAGGGGAGTAAGGACAGGAGATATGGCTACACCTTC.

V gene TRBV5-1 combines with J gene TRBJ1-4; D call uncertain. The CDR3 is 14 amino acids. The V end was cut by 0 bases, the J end by 3 bases, with 6 bases between. CDR1 and CDR2 (germline): SGHRS, YFSETQ. The CDR3: CASSLVPANEKLFF. DNA of the CDR3: TGCGCCAGCAGCTTGGTTCCTGCTAATGAAAAACTGTTTTTT.

CDR3 residues: CARSPVVLRAGQGVYGYTF. The CDR3 nucleotides read TGTGCCAGAAGCCCGGTGGTGTTGAGGGCAGGGCAGGGGGTATATGGCTACACCTTC. This chain joins TRBV5-3 and TRBJ1-2; 7 bases fit TRBD1. TRBV5-3 is identified as an open reading frame with a role that is uncertain. After removal of 4 bases from V and 5 bases from J, the junction contained 23 bases not matched to a gene. This CDR3 is 19 amino acids long.

This clone was seen a few times. V gene TRBV5-1 combines with J gene TRBJ1-1; D unclear. The germline V gene encodes CDR1 SGHRS and CDR2 YFSETQ. The V end lost 1 base, the J end lost 10 bases, and 14 bases lay between the germline ends. The CDR3 contains 13 residues. CDR3 in amino acids: CASSLRTDGGAFF. The CDR3 DNA reads TGCGCCAGCAGCTTGAGGACGGACGGAGGAGCTTTCTTT. Complete variable domain (other parts from reference TRBV5-1 and TRBJ1-1): KAGVTQTPRYLIKTRGQQVTLSCSPISGHRSVSWYQQTPGQGLQFLFEYFSETQRNKGNFPGRFSGRQFSNSRSEMNVSTLELGDSALYLCASSLRTDGGAFFGQGTRLTVV.

The rearrangement links TRBV6-1 to TRBJ2-1; D possibly corresponds to TRBD2 (5 bases). V was trimmed by 4 bases and J by 6 bases, leaving 19 bases between them. CDR1 is MNHNS and CDR2 is SASEGT in the germline V gene. This CDR3 comprises 16 residues. In DNA, the CDR3 is TGTGCCAGCAGTGCTGGGTGGCTAGGAGGTCGCAATGAGCAGTTCTTC. It codes for CASSAGWLGGRNEQFF.

This clone is a singleton in its sample. The rearrangement joins TRBV7-6 to TRBJ2-1, with a tentative D call TRBD1 (6 bases). Germline V lookup: CDR1 SGHVS, CDR2 FNYEAQ. V lost 7 bases and J lost 8, with 21 bases in between. The CDR3 has 15 residues. CDR3 loop: CASTQTGYGVHEQFF. The CDR3 DNA reads as TGTGCCAGCACCCAAACAGGGTACGGGGTCCATGAGCAGTTCTTC.